This is a list of T cell receptor beta chains from one sample in a study of immune evolution from preneoplasia to lung adenocarcinoma. TCRdb keeps only in-frame clones here, not all; method: immunoSEQ multiplex PCR. The sample includes under 9,500 clones, around 81% of them seen just once. The specimen was FFPE invasive lung adenocarcinoma tissue. These receptors all come from a person aged 45-65 years with lung adenocarcinoma. Both conserved end residues are part of each CDR3.

V gene	J gene	CDR3 protein
TRBV15	TRBJ2-1	CATSSVSAGEYNEQFF
TRBV6-1	TRBJ1-3	CASSEFLSGNTIYF
TRBV6-6	TRBJ2-4	CASSLAKNIQYF
TRBV5-6	TRBJ2-7	CASSLGGRASYEQYF
TRBV4-1	TRBJ2-2	CASSLDGGGADDGELFF
TRBV7-9	TRBJ1-2	CASSLEGDYGYTF
TRBV2	TRBJ2-6	CASRQGTDSSGANVLTF
TRBV5-1	TRBJ2-1	CASSAPPRNEQFF
TRBV5-1	TRBJ2-3	CASSLGLAGGRGTDTQYF
TRBV9	TRBJ1-1	CASSVIMNTEAFF
TRBV9	TRBJ2-1	CASSVDIRDRGYNEQFF
TRBV28	TRBJ1-1	CASSFFVRGWNTEAFF
TRBV5-1	TRBJ2-1	CASSLSLREMSEQFF
TRBV10-2	TRBJ2-5	CASSDASGGQETQYF
TRBV5-1	TRBJ1-1	CASSLVILSRNTEAFF
TRBV6-1	TRBJ1-2	CASSDQGSIYGYTF
TRBV2	TRBJ1-4	CASSESGGEKLFF
TRBV19	TRBJ1-6	CASKAGATSPLHF
TRBV7-8	TRBJ2-1	CASSLWKLAGTNEQFF
TRBV19	TRBJ2-7	CATRTSGQSYEQYF
TRBV11-3	TRBJ2-1	CASSLAGLASNEQFF
TRBV6-6	TRBJ2-7	CASSYSLSYEQYF
TRBV11-3	TRBJ2-5	CASSEIWGETQYF